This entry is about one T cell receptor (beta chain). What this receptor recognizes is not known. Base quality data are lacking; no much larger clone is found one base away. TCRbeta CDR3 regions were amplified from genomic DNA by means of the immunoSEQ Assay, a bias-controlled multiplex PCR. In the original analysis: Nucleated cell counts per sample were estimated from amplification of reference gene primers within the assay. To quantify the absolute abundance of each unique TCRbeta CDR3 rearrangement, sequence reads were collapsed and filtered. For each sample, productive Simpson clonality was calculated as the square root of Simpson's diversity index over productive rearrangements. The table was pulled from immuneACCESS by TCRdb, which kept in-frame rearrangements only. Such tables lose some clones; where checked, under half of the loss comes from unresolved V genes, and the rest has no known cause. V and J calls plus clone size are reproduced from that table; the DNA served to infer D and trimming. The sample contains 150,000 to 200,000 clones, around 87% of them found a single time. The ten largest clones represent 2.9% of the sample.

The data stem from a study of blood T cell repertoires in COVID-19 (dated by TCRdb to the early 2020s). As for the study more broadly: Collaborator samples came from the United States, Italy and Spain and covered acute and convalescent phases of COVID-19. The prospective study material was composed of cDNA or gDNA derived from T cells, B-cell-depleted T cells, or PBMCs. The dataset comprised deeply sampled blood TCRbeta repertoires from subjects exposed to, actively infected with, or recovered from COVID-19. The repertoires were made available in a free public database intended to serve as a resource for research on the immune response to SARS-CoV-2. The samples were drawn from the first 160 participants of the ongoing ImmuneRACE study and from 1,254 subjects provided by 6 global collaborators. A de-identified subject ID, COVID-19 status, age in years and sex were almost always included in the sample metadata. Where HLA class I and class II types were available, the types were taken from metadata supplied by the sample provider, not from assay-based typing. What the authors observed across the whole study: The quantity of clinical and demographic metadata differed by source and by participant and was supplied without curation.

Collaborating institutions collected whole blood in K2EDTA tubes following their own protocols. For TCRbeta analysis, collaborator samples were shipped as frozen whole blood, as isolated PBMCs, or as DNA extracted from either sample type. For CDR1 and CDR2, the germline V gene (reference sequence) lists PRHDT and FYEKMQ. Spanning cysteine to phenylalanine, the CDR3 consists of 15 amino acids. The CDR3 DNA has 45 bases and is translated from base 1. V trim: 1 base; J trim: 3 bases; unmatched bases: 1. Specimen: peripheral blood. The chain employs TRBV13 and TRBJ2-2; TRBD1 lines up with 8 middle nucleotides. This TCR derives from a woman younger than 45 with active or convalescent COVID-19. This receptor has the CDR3 CASSLDRGDTGELFF. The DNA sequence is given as TGTGCCAGCAGCTTAGACAGGGGGGACACCGGGGAGCTGTTTTTT.